The next 28 T cell receptor beta chains were all read from a single sample in a study of blood T cell repertoires in COVID-19. Profiled with immunoSEQ multiplex PCR; TCRdb holds only in-frame clones, not every one. The sample holds 200,000 to 250,000 clones, about 80% seen once. The sequenced sample was peripheral blood. These receptor sequences come from an elderly woman with COVID-19, enrolled during active disease.

The chain carries TRBV6-5 and TRBJ1-2; 7 bases are a match to TRBD1. The CDR3 has 14 amino acids. V was clipped by 6 bases and J by 8 bases; unmatched bases: 12. Germline CDR1 reads MNHEY; CDR2 reads SVGAGI. The CDR3 sequence is CASRSGTAALGYTF. The CDR3 bases are TGTGCCAGCAGATCGGGGACAGCCGCGTTGGGCTACACCTTC.

The rearrangement joins TRBV18 to TRBJ2-7; 8 bases fit TRBD1. V shed 3 bases, J shed 7 bases, and the junction held 8 bases outside the gene matches. Germline V gives CDR1 KGHSH, CDR2 LQKENI. This CDR3 comprises 14 residues. The DNA of the CDR3 is TGTGCCAGCTCACCTGCACAGGGGGTAGAAGAGCAGTACTTC. Residues: CASSPAQGVEEQYF.

This clone has more than one count but fewer than ten. The chain joins TRBV28 to TRBJ2-2; TRBD1 might be the D (5 bases). Trimming took off 7 bases at V and 1 base at J, with 7 bases between the two ends. This CDR3 spans 13 amino acids. CDR1 and CDR2 from the germline V gene are MDHEN and SYDVKM. CDR3 DNA: TGTGCCAGCAAGCAGGGGAACACCGGGGAGCTGTTTTTT. As protein: CASKQGNTGELFF.

V and J are TRBV5-1 and TRBJ2-1, with unresolved D. V lost 5 bases to trimming and J lost 0 bases, with 12 bases between them. This CDR3 comprises 15 residues. Germline V gives CDR1 SGHRS, CDR2 YFSETQ. The DNA for the CDR3 is TGCGCCAGCAGGCGGAGCGAGCCCTCCTACAATGAGCAGTTCTTC. Amino acid sequence: CASRRSEPSYNEQFF.

The rearrangement uses TRBV3-1 (or the pseudogene TRBV3-2) and TRBJ1-5; 10 nucleotides align to TRBD1. CDR3 size: 13 residues. V trimming: 5 bases; J trimming: 7 bases; junction bases outside the gene matches: 2. Per the germline V gene, CDR1 is LGHDT and CDR2 is YNNKEL (reference sequence). As DNA, the CDR3 is TGTGCCAGCAGCGGGACAGGGGACCAGCCCCAGCATTTT. It codes for CASSGTGDQPQHF.

This clone has a handful of counts. The chain joins TRBV7-3 to TRBJ2-1, with D maybe TRBD1 (5 bases). CDR1 SGHTA and CDR2 FQGTGA come from the germline V gene. The CDR3 has 11 residues. V lost 5 bases and J lost 8, with 7 bases in between. CDR3 DNA: TGTGCCAGCAGCAAGGGGTATGAGCAGTTCTTC. This sequence encodes CASSKGYEQFF.

V gene TRBV4-1 combines with J gene TRBJ2-7; TRBD2 agrees at 12 bases. This CDR3 has 14 amino acids. Germline V gene sequence: CDR1 MGHRA, CDR2 YSYEKL. Germline trimming cut 10 bases from V and 4 bases from J; bases unmatched to any gene: 8. The chain's CDR3 is CATQNLAGGYEQYF. The CDR3 nucleotides read TGCGCCACACAAAATCTAGCGGGAGGGTACGAGCAGTACTTC.

The V gene is TRBV7-2, the J gene TRBJ1-2; 9 positions agree with TRBD1. Germline V lookup: CDR1 SGHTA, CDR2 FQGNSA. CDR3 length equals 13 residues. The V gene end was trimmed by 5 bases and the J gene end by 13 bases; junction bases not matched to a gene: 11. CDR3 region: CASSQDRGVVSTF. The CDR3, as DNA: TGTGCCAGCAGCCAAGACAGGGGGGTTGTCAGCACCTTC.

The chain uses TRBV19 and TRBJ2-7; possibly TRBD2 for D (6 bases). Germline assignment: CDR1 LNHDA and CDR2 SQIVND (reference sequence). The germline V and J ends were trimmed by 2 bases and 3 bases, with 14 bases remaining between them. CDR3 length: 15 residues. For the CDR3, the DNA is TGTGCCAGTAGTATAAACATTCGGACTAACTACGAGCAGTACTTC. This gives the protein CASSINIRTNYEQYF.

This clone was seen at least ten times. The rearrangement uses TRBV6-6 and TRBJ2-1; D might be TRBD2 (6 bases). The germline CDR1 and CDR2 sequences are MNHNY and SVGAGI (reference sequence). The CDR3 spans 16 residues. Trimming took 0 bases from V and 3 from J, leaving 12 bases between them. The DNA of the CDR3 is TGTGCCAGCAGTTACTCTTCGGGGGTGAACTACAATGAGCAGTTCTTC. This encodes CASSYSSGVNYNEQFF.

The V gene is TRBV5-1, the J gene TRBJ2-2; D unclear. CDR3 length: 12 residues. From germline, CDR1 is SGHRS and CDR2 YFSETQ. Trimming cost V 3 bases and J 7 bases, with 7 bases left between them. The CDR3 DNA follows: TGCGCCAGCAGCTCGCTCGGCGGGGAGCTGTTTTTT. Its protein product is CASSSLGGELFF. Combining the CDR3 with reference TRBV5-1 and TRBJ2-2 gives the whole variable domain KAGVTQTPRYLIKTRGQQVTLSCSPISGHRSVSWYQQTPGQGLQFLFEYFSETQRNKGNFPGRFSGRQFSNSRSEMNVSTLELGDSALYLCASSSLGGELFFGEGSRLTVL.

The chain combines TRBV5-1 with TRBJ2-2; the D is unclear. Germline V gives CDR1 SGHRS, CDR2 YFSETQ. V was trimmed by 4 bases and J by 1 base, leaving 11 bases between them. The CDR3 sequence is 15 residues long. As DNA, the CDR3 is TGCGCCAGCAGCCTGCTAGGTGAGAACACCGGGGAGCTGTTTTTT. Its protein product is CASSLLGENTGELFF.

The chain combines TRBV9 with TRBJ2-3; D may be TRBD2 (6 bases). The V end was cut by 3 bases, the J end by 6 bases, with 17 bases between. The CDR3 sequence is 15 residues long. Looked up from germline, CDR1 is SGDLS and CDR2 is YYNGEE. This chain's CDR3 is CASSAAEGLTDTQYF. The CDR3 DNA follows: TGTGCCAGCAGCGCCGCGGAGGGGCTCACGGATACGCAGTATTTT.

This chain connects TRBV13 to TRBJ1-2, with D unclear. V was pared by 2 bases and J by 8 bases, with 12 bases between. CDR3 length: 13 amino acids. CDR1 and CDR2 (germline): PRHDT, FYEKMQ (reference sequence). The CDR3 DNA is TGTGCCAGCAGCTTAAATTCACACCCGGGCTACACCTTC. Residues: CASSLNSHPGYTF. Using reference TRBV13 and TRBJ1-2 for the parts outside the CDR3, the full variable domain is AAGVIQSPRHLIKEKRETATLKCYPIPRHDTVYWYQQGPGQDPQFLISFYEKMQSDKGSIPDRFSAQQFSDYHSELNMSSLELGDSALYFCASSLNSHPGYTFGSGTRLTVV.

J is TRBJ2-5 and V is TRBV10-1, with 10 nucleotides matching TRBD1. CDR3 length equals 16 residues. V dropped 2 bases and J dropped 5; count of bases not matched to a gene: 8. The V gene's germline CDR1 is WNHNN and CDR2 SYGVQD (reference sequence). CDR3 sequence (DNA): TGCGCCAGCAGTGAGCCGACAGGGGGCAGCGGGGAGACCCAGTACTTC. Its translation: CASSEPTGGSGETQYF.

The gene calls are TRBV11-3 and TRBJ1-1; D is unclear. Germline CDR1 is SGHNT and CDR2 is YENEEA. V was pared by 2 bases and J by 3 bases, with 7 bases between. This CDR3 has 13 residues. CDR3 nucleotides: TGTGCCAGCAGCTTAACTTCCTACACTGAAGCTTTCTTT. Protein sequence: CASSLTSYTEAFF.

Here the CDR3 DNA reads TGTGCCAGCAGCCCAGGACTAGCGGGAGGAACCGGGGAGCTGTTTTTT. This gives the protein CASSPGLAGGTGELFF. The V call is TRBV11-2, the J call TRBJ2-2, with 14 positions matching TRBD2. With 5 bases clipped from V and 5 bases from J, the junction kept 4 bases outside the gene matches. The V gene's germline CDR1 is SGHAT and CDR2 FQNNGV. CDR3 size: 16 residues.

The V gene is TRBV3-1 (or the pseudogene TRBV3-2), the J gene TRBJ1-2; D call uncertain. CDR1 and CDR2 (germline): LGHDT, YNNKEL (reference sequence). The CDR3 contains 13 residues. Trimming removed 3 bases at V and 4 bases at J, with 9 bases between. The CDR3, as DNA: TGTGCCAGCAGCCAGGTCTCTACCTATGGCTACACCTTC. It yields the protein CASSQVSTYGYTF.

This sequence joins TRBV6-6 and TRBJ1-2, with D possibly matching TRBD1 (6 bases). CDR1 and CDR2 (germline): MNHNY, SVGAGI (reference sequence). V lost 1 base and J lost 9, with 21 bases in between. The length of the CDR3 is 16 residues. Written as DNA, the CDR3 is TGTGCCAGCAGTTACTTAGTAGCCAGAGAGACAGGAAGCTACACCTTC. Its translation is CASSYLVARETGSYTF.

V gene TRBV7-2 combines with J gene TRBJ2-2; 7 bases line up with TRBD1. Per the germline V gene, CDR1 is SGHTA and CDR2 is FQGNSA. Unmatched junction bases numbered 4, after V lost 4 bases and J lost 2 bases. The CDR3 sequence is 15 residues long. CDR3 in amino acids: CASSSAGGNTGELFF. CDR3 DNA: TGTGCCAGCAGCTCCGCAGGGGGAAACACCGGGGAGCTGTTTTTT. The whole variable domain, filled in from reference TRBV7-2 and TRBJ2-2, reads GAGVSQSPSNKVTEKGKDVELRCDPISGHTALYWYRQSLGQGLEFLIYFQGNSAPDKSGLPSDRFSAERTGGSVSTLTIQRTQQEDSAVYLCASSSAGGNTGELFFGEGSRLTVL.

The chain employs TRBV6-5 and TRBJ2-1; 11 bases are shared with TRBD2. The CDR3 totals 15 residues. V gave up 6 bases and J gave up 5 bases; unmatched junction bases: 6. From germline, CDR1 is MNHEY and CDR2 SVGAGI. The CDR3 is CASSIIAGGNNEQFF. The CDR3 DNA reads TGTGCCAGCAGCATAATAGCGGGGGGGAACAATGAGCAGTTCTTC.

V is TRBV9 and J is TRBJ1-2; D unresolved. Germline lookup yields CDR1 SGDLS and CDR2 YYNGEE. The CDR3 extends over 15 amino acids. V lost 0 bases and J lost 2, with 11 bases in between. The CDR3 sequence: CASSVGGFRNYGYTF. CDR3 bases: TGTGCCAGCAGCGTAGGTGGTTTCAGGAACTATGGCTACACCTTC.

The chain joins TRBV29-1 to TRBJ1-2, with D unclear. Per the germline V gene, CDR1 is SQVTM and CDR2 is ANQGSEA. Trimming left V 4 bases short and J 2 bases short, with 14 bases between. CDR3 length: 14 residues. The CDR3 nucleotides read TGCAGCGTTGCATCCTTAACAGAGAACTATGGCTACACCTTC. It specifies CSVASLTENYGYTF.

The chain is built from TRBV25-1 and TRBJ2-3; 10 bases are a match to TRBD2. Trimming removed 4 bases from V and 4 bases from J; junction bases left unmatched: 5. Germline V gene lookup returns CDR1 MGHDK and CDR2 SYGVNS. The CDR3 loop spans 15 amino acids. The CDR3 nucleotides are TGTGCCAGCAGTGGAAGCGGGAGGGGGGCAGATACGCAGTATTTT. Encoded protein: CASSGSGRGADTQYF.

This chain connects TRBV5-1 to TRBJ2-5, with 12 bases identical to TRBD1. The CDR3 sequence is 15 residues long. Per the germline V gene, CDR1 is SGHRS and CDR2 is YFSETQ. The V gene end was trimmed by 4 bases and the J gene end by 4 bases; junction bases not matched to a gene: 5. CDR3 sequence reads: CASSRDRGRGETQYF. The CDR3 nucleotides read TGCGCCAGCAGCCGGGACAGGGGGCGAGGAGAGACCCAGTACTTC.

This chain uses TRBV20-1 with TRBJ2-5, with D possibly being TRBD2 (6 bases). The CDR3 runs to 11 residues. Trimming left V 6 bases short and J 5 bases short, with 10 bases between. Germline V CDR1 and CDR2: DFQATT, SNEGSKA (reference sequence). The CDR3 DNA reads TGCAGTGCGGCGGGGTCGGAGACCCAGTACTTC. This sequence encodes CSAAGSETQYF.

The V gene is TRBV4-1, the J gene TRBJ1-5, with D hard to call. Trimming pared 1 base from V and 6 bases from J, leaving 10 bases between. The CDR3 runs to 14 residues. Germline loops: CDR1 MGHRA, CDR2 YSYEKL. CDR3 nucleotide sequence: TGCGCCAGCAGCCAAGGGTTGGGAGGTCAGCCCCAGCATTTT. This encodes CASSQGLGGQPQHF.

This clone was recorded a few times. This chain connects TRBV19 to TRBJ2-3; weak D call: TRBD1 (5 bases). Per germline, CDR1 LNHDA and CDR2 SQIVND (reference sequence). V gave up 5 bases and J gave up 2 bases, with 20 bases separating them. The CDR3 extends over 17 amino acids. For the CDR3, the DNA is TGTGCCAGTAGTTTGGAAGGGGCTACCCCACTCACAGATACGCAGTATTTT. Residues: CASSLEGATPLTDTQYF.